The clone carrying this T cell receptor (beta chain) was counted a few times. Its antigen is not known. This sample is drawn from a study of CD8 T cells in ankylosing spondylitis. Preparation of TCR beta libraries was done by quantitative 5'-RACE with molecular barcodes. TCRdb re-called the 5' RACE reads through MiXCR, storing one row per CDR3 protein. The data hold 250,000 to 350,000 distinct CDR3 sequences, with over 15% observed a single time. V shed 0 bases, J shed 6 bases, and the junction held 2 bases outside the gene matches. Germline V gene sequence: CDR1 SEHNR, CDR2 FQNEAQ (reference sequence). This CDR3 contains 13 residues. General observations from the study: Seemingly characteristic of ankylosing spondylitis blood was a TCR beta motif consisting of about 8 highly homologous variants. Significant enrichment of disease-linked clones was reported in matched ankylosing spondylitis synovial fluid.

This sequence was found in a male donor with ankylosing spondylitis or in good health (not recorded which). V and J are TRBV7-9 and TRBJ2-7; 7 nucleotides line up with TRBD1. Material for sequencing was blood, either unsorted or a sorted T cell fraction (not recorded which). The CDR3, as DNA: TGTGCCAGCAGCTTAGCAGGGGGCGGCGAGCAGTACGTC. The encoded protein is CASSLAGGGEQYV.